This T cell receptor (beta chain) was profiled in a study of tumor-infiltrating lymphocytes in primary liver carcinoma. Turning to the study itself: Stage T1-T3 N0M0 and a size of about 4 to 10 cm characterized the tumors.

This CDR3 is 13 amino acids long. Study findings and constraints: Blood's top-250-clone fraction was significantly lower than that of tumors (p = 0.039).

From unsorted bulk tissue weighing about 18-30 mg, DNA and RNA were co-extracted. From 500 ng of total RNA, TCR beta-specific cDNA was reverse-transcribed using a constant-region primer. TCR beta libraries came from three nested multiplex PCR rounds using slightly modified ARM-PCR. TRBV1-TRBV30 forward primers paired with a C-beta reverse primer drove the first two PCR rounds, about 10 cycles each. MiXCR was run by TCRdb on the multiplex PCR reads, yielding one entry per CDR3 protein. In the table there are about 75,000 distinct CDR3 sequences, roughly 71% of which are singletons. With regard to this clonotype: Its matching antigen is unknown. The junction departs from the called germline gene at one end, perhaps through a read error.

The rearrangement uses TRBV12-3 or TRBV12-4 and TRBJ2-5; 7 nucleotides agree with TRBD2. This receptor was obtained from a man between 40 and 49 years old with primary liver carcinoma and hepatitis B virus infection. Sequenced sample: tumor-adjacent normal liver tissue. CDR3 bases: TGTGCCAGCAGCCGAAGCGGGGCAGAGACCCACTACTTC. Translated, it gives CASSRSGAETHYF.